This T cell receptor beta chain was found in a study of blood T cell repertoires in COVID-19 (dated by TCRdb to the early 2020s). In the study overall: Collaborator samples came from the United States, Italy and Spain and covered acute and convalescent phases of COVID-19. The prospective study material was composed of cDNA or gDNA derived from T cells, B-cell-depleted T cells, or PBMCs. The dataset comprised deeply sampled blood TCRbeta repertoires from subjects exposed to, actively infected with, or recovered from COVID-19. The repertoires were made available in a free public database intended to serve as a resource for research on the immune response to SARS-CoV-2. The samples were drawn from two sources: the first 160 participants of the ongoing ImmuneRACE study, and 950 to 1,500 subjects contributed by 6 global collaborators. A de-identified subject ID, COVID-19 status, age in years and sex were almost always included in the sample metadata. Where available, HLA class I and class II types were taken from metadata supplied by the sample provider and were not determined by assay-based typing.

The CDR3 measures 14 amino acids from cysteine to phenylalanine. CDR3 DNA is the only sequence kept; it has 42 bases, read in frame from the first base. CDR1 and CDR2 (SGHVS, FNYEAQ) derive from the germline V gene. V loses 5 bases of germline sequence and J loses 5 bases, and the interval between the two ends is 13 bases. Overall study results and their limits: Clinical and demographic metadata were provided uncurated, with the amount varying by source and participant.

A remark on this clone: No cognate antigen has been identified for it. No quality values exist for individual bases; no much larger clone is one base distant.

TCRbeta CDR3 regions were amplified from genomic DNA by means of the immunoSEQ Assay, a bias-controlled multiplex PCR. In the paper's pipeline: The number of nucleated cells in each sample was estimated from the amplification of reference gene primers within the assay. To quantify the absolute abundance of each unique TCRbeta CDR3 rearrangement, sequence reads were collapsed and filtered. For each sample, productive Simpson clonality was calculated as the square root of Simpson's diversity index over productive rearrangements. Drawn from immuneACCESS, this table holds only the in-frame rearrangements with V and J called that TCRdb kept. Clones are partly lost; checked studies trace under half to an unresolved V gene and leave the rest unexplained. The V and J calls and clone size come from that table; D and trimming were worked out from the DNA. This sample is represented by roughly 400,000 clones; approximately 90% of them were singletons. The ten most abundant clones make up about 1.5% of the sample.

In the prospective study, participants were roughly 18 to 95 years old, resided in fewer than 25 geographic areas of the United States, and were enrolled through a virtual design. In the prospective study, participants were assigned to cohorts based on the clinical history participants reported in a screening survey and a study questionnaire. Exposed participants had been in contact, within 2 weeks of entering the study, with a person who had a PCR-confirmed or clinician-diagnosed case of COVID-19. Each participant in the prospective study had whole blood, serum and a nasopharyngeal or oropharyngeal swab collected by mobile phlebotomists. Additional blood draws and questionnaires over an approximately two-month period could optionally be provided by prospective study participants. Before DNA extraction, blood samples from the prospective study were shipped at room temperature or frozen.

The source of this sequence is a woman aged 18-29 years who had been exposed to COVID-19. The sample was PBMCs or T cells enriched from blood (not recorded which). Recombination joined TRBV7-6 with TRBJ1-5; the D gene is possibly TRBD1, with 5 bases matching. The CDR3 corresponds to CASSPAGYHQPQHF. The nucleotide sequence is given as TGTGCCAGCAGCCCAGCAGGGTATCATCAGCCCCAGCATTTT.